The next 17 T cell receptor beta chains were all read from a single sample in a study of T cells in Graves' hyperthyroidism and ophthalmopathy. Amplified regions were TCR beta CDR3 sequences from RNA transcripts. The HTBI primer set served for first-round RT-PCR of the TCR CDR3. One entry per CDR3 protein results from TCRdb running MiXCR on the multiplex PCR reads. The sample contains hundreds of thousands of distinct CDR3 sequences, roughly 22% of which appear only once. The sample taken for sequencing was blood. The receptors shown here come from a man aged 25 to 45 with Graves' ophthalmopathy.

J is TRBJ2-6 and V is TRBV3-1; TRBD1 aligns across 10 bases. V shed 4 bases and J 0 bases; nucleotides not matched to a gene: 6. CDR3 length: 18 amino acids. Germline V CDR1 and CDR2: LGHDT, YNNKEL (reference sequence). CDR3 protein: CASSRRTGGNSGANVLTF. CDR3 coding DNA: TGTGCCAGCAGCCGCCGGACAGGGGGAAACTCTGGGGCCAACGTCCTGACTTTC.

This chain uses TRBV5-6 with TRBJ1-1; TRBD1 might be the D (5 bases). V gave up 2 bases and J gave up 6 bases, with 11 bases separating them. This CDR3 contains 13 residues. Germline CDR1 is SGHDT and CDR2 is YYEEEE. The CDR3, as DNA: TGTGCCAGCAGCTTTACCCGGGGGTCTGAAGCTTTCTTT. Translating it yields CASSFTRGSEAFF. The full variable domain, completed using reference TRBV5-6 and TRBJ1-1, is DAGVTQSPTHLIKTRGQQVTLRCSPKSGHDTVSWYQQALGQGPQFIFQYYEEEERQRGNFPDRFSGHQFPNYSSELNVNALLLGDSALYLCASSFTRGSEAFFGQGTRLTVV.

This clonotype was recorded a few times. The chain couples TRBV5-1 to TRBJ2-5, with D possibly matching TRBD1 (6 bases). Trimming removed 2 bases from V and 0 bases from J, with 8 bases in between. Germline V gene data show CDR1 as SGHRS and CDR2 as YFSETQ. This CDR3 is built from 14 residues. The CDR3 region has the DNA TGCGCCAGCAGCTTCCAGGGGAACCAAGAGACCCAGTACTTC. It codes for CASSFQGNQETQYF. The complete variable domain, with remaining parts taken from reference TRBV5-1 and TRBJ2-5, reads KAGVTQTPRYLIKTRGQQVTLSCSPISGHRSVSWYQQTPGQGLQFLFEYFSETQRNKGNFPGRFSGRQFSNSRSEMNVSTLELGDSALYLCASSFQGNQETQYFGPGTRLLVL.

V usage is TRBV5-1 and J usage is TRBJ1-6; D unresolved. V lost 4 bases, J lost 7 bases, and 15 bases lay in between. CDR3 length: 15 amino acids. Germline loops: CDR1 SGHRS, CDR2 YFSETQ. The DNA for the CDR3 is TGCGCCAGCAGCCCTTACGGGTCCGGCAATTCACCCCTCCACTTT. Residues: CASSPYGSGNSPLHF.

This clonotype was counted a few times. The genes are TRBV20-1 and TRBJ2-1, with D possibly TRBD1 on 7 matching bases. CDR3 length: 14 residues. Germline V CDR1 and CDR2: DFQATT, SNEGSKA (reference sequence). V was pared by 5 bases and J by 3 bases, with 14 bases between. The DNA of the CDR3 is TGCAGTGCTCCTCGACAGGGACTCTACAATGAGCAGTTCTTC. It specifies CSAPRQGLYNEQFF.

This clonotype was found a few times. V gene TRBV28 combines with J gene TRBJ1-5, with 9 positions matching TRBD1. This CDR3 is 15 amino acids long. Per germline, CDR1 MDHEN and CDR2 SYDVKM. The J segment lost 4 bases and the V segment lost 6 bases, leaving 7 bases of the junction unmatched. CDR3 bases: TGTGCCAGCAGGTGGACAGGGGTTGGTAATCAGCCCCAGCATTTT. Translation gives CASRWTGVGNQPQHF. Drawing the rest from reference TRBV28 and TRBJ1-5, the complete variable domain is DVKVTQSSRYLVKRTGEKVFLECVQDMDHENMFWYRQDPGLGLRLIYFSYDVKMKEKGDIPEGYSVSREKKERFSLILESASTNQTSMYLCASRWTGVGNQPQHFGDGTRLSIL.

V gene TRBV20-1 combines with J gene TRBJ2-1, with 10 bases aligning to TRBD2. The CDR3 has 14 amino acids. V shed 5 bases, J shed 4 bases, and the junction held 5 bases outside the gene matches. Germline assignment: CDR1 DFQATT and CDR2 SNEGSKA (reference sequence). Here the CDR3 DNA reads TGCAGTGCTTTTAGCGGGAGGACTTACAATGAGCAGTTCTTC. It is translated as CSAFSGRTYNEQFF.

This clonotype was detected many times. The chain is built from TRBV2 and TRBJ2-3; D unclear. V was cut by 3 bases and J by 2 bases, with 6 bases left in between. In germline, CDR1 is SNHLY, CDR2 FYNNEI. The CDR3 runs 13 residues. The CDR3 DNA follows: TGTGCCAGCAGTGACGCCGCCACAGATACGCAGTATTTT. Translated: CASSDAATDTQYF.

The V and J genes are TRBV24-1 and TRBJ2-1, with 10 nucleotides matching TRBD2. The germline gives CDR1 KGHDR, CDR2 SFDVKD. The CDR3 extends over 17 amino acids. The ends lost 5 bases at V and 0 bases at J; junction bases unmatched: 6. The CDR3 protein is CATSAKASGSSYNEQFF. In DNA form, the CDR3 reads TGTGCCACCAGTGCGAAGGCTAGCGGGAGCTCCTACAATGAGCAGTTCTTC.

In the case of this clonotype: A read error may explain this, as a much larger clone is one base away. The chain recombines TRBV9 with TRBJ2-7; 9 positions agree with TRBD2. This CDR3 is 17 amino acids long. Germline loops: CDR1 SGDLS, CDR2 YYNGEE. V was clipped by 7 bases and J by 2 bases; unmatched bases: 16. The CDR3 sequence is CASGPQRGTSIAYEQYF. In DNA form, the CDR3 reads TGTGCCAGCGGTCCTCAACGAGGGACTAGCATAGCCTACGAGCAGTACTTC.

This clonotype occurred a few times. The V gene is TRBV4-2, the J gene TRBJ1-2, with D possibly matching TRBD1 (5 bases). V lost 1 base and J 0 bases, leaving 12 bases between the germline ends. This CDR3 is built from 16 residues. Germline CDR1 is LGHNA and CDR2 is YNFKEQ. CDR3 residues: CASSQARQLANYGYTF. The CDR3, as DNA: TGTGCCAGCAGCCAAGCTCGACAGTTAGCTAACTATGGCTACACCTTC.

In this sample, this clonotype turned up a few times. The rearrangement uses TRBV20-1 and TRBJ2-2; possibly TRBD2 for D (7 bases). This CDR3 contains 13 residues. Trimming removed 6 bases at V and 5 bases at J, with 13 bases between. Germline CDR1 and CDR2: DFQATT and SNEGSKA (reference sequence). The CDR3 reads CSASRGGTGELFF. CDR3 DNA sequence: TGCAGTGCCAGTAGGGGGGGGACCGGGGAGCTGTTTTTT.

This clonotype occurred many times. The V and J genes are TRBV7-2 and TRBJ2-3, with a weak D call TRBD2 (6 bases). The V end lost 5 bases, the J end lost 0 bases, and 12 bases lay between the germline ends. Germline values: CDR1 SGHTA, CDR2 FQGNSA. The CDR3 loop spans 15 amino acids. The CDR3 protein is CASSPQGLSTDTQYF. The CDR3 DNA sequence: TGTGCCAGCAGCCCCCAGGGACTGAGCACAGATACGCAGTATTTT. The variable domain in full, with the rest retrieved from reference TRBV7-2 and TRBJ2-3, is GAGVSQSPSNKVTEKGKDVELRCDPISGHTALYWYRQSLGQGLEFLIYFQGNSAPDKSGLPSDRFSAERTGGSVSTLTIQRTQQEDSAVYLCASSPQGLSTDTQYFGPGTRLTVL.

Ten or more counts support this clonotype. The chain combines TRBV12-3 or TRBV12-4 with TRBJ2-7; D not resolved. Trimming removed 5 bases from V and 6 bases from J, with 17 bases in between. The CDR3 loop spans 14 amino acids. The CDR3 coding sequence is TGTGCCAGCAGTACGTATGGTGGGCTACGCGAGCAGTACTTC. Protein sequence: CASSTYGGLREQYF.

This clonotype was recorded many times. The CDR3 region has the DNA TGTGCCAGCAGTCCTGGGACTAGCGGGAGATACAATGAGCAGTTCTTC. It encodes CASSPGTSGRYNEQFF. The chain has TRBV12-3 or TRBV12-4 and TRBJ2-1; TRBD2 agrees at 14 bases. V was pared by 5 bases and J by 4 bases, with 4 bases of the junction left unmatched. The CDR3 runs to 16 residues.

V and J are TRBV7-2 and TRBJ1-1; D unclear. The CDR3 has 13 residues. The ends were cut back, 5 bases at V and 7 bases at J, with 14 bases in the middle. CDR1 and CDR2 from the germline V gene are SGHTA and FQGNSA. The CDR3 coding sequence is TGTGCCAGCAGCACTACGAGACGCAATGAAGCTTTCTTT. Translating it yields CASSTTRRNEAFF.

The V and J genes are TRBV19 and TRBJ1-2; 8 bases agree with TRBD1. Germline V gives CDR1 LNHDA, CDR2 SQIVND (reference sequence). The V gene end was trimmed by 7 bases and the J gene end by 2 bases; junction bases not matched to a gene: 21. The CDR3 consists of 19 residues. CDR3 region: CASTSSKGTGGGWNYGYTF. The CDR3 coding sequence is TGTGCCAGTACCTCATCAAAAGGGACAGGAGGGGGATGGAACTATGGCTACACCTTC.